This T cell receptor (beta chain) was found in a study of metastatic and nonmetastatic thyroid tumors. Across the whole study: Malignant and benign thyroid patients had repertoires compared in peripheral blood and tumor or nodule tissue.

The CDR3 length is 11 residues. The V end was cut by 7 bases, the J end by 5 bases, with 7 bases between. Per the germline V gene, CDR1 is SGHVS and CDR2 is FQNEAQ. Under the authors' procedure: It was from CDR3 differences across clinicopathological groups that a distant-metastasis classifier for papillary thyroid cancer was built. TCRdb called clones again from the PCR reads with MiXCR. The V and J calls, along with clone size, are taken from TCRdb and not from the paper's own processing. The sample includes about 4,300 clones, approximately 40% of them seen just once. Every patient underwent thyroid surgery untreated. The study, taken as a whole, reports: The study reportedly found significantly higher TCR beta diversity in malignant thyroid tumors than benign nodules, in blood and tumor.

This clone was counted many times. What it binds is not known. Sample: tumor tissue. The J gene is TRBJ2-3, the V gene TRBV7-8; D is undetermined. This clonotype was obtained from a male donor with papillary thyroid cancer or a benign thyroid nodule (not recorded which). Some clones in this sample may be carry-over from other donors' samples. In DNA form, the CDR3 reads TGTGCCAGCACCACCGGAGATACGCAGTATTTT. Translation gives CASTTGDTQYF.